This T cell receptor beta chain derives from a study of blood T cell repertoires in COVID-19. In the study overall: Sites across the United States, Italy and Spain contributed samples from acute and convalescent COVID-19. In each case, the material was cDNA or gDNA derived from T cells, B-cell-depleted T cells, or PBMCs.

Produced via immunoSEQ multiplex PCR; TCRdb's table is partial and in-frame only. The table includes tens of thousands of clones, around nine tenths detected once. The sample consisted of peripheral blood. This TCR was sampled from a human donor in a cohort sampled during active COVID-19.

CDR3 sequence: CASSFTASGQETQYF. The CDR3, as DNA: TGCGCCAGCAGCTTTACGGCTAGCGGACAAGAGACCCAGTACTTC. V and J are TRBV5-1 and TRBJ2-5, with 7 bases lining up with TRBD2. Trimming at V came to 2 bases and at J to 2 bases, leaving 6 bases not matched to a gene. Germline CDR1 and CDR2: SGHRS and YFSETQ. The CDR3 spans 15 residues.